This passage covers 19 T cell receptor beta chains from one sample sequenced in a study of T cells after posttransplantation cyclophosphamide. TCRdb's copy holds only in-frame clones and misses some; the assay was immunoSEQ multiplex PCR. There are 9,000 to 10,000 clones in the sample; roughly four fifths occur only once, and roughly 15% lies in the top ten. Treatment was busulfan-fludarabine conditioning, a marrow graft, and cyclophosphamide on days +3 and +4. The specimen comprised PBMCs, sampled just over 1,900 days after a stem cell transplant with posttransplant cyclophosphamide. All receptors derive from a female patient in her thirties or forties who received an allogeneic stem cell transplant from a related donor, was CMV-positive, and had no GVHD. Part of the T cell pool may stem from the graft donor.

The chain couples TRBV5-7 to TRBJ2-1, with 13 bases fitting TRBD2. TRBV5-7 is an open reading frame, and its role is uncertain. The CDR3 is made up of 19 amino acids. The trim removed 3 bases at V and 5 bases at J, leaving 14 bases unmatched. The chain's CDR3 is CASSSKLAGGPAEDNEQFF. The CDR3 bases are TGTGCCAGCAGCTCTAAACTAGCGGGGGGGCCTGCGGAAGACAATGAGCAGTTCTTC.

In its sample, this clone was seen a few times. V usage is TRBV19 and J usage is TRBJ1-6; D is undetermined. The CDR3 contains 16 residues. V was trimmed by 3 bases and J by 8 bases, leaving 17 bases between them. Germline CDR1 is LNHDA and CDR2 is SQIVND (reference sequence). The DNA of the CDR3 is TGTGCCAGTAGTATTGGGTCTGGAGGATCCCATTCACCCCTCCACTTT. This translates into CASSIGSGGSHSPLHF.

The CDR3 loop reads CASSQVLGYEQYF. The CDR3 nucleotides are TGCGCCAGCAGCCAAGTGCTCGGGTACGAGCAGTACTTC. The chain links TRBV4-3 to TRBJ2-7; no reliable D call. The CDR3 consists of 13 residues. Trimming took off 1 base at V and 4 bases at J, with 8 bases between the two ends. Per the germline V gene, CDR1 is LGHNA and CDR2 is YSLEER.

The CDR3 loop reads CASSRRQGAPTDTQYF. For the CDR3, the DNA is TGTGCCAGCAGCCGTCGACAGGGGGCGCCCACAGATACGCAGTATTTT. The V call is TRBV7-9, the J call TRBJ2-3, with TRBD1 matching over 10 bases. The CDR3 has 16 amino acids. V was clipped by 5 bases and J by 2 bases; unmatched bases: 7. Germline CDR1 reads SEHNR; CDR2 reads FQNEAQ (reference sequence).

The CDR3 loop reads CASSPTGIKGTQYF. CDR3 in DNA: TGTGCCAGTAGTCCAACAGGAATTAAGGGGACCCAGTACTTC. The chain uses TRBV19 and TRBJ2-5, with D possibly being TRBD1 (5 bases). CDR1 and CDR2 (germline): LNHDA, SQIVND (reference sequence). There are 14 residues in the CDR3. V shed 5 bases and J shed 7 bases, with 17 bases lying between them.

The chain carries TRBV29-1 and TRBJ2-2, with a tentative D call TRBD1 (6 bases). CDR3 length equals 12 residues. With 8 bases removed from V and 7 bases from J, the gap between germline ends came to 14 bases. The germline gives CDR1 SQVTM, CDR2 ANQGSEA. CDR3 sequence (DNA): TGCAGCACCCTAGACAGGCACGGGGAGCTGTTTTTT. Its protein product is CSTLDRHGELFF.

This chain uses TRBV5-1 with TRBJ1-2, with 8 bases identical to TRBD1. V trimming: 7 bases; J trimming: 2 bases; junction bases outside the gene matches: 1. This CDR3 spans 12 amino acids. Germline V lookup: CDR1 SGHRS, CDR2 YFSETQ. CDR3 nucleotides: TGCGCCAGCTGGGACAGGAACTATGGCTACACCTTC. This translates into CASWDRNYGYTF.

This chain connects TRBV7-3 to TRBJ1-6, with a tentative D call TRBD1 (5 bases). There are 14 residues in the CDR3. V dropped 5 bases and J dropped 7 bases, with 12 bases sitting between them. CDR1 and CDR2 from the germline V gene are SGHTA and FQGTGA. CDR3 bases: TGTGCCAGCAGCCATCAGGGTTCGAATTCACCCCTCCACTTT. Its protein is CASSHQGSNSPLHF.

The CDR3 DNA is TGTGCCAGCAGCCCACAGGGTATCTCCTACGAGCAGTACTTC. This gives the protein CASSPQGISYEQYF. The chain joins TRBV5-4 to TRBJ2-7; D perhaps matches TRBD1 (6 bases). The V and J ends lost 4 bases and 0 bases respectively, with 11 bases between them. This CDR3 contains 14 residues. The germline gives CDR1 SGHNT, CDR2 YYREEE (reference sequence). The complete variable domain, with remaining parts taken from reference TRBV5-4 and TRBJ2-7, reads ETGVTQSPTHLIKTRGQQVTLRCSSQSGHNTVSWYQQALGQGPQFIFQYYREEENGRGNFPPRFSGLQFPNYSSELNVNALELDDSALYLCASSPQGISYEQYFGPGTRLTVT.

The chain carries TRBV28 and TRBJ1-2; TRBD1 agrees at 10 bases. J lost 2 bases, V lost 5 bases, and 2 bases had no gene match. The CDR3 spans 14 residues. The germline V gene has CDR1 MDHEN and CDR2 SYDVKM. The CDR3 nucleotides are TGTGCCAGCAGTCTGGGACAGGGGAACTATGGCTACACCTTC. Translation: CASSLGQGNYGYTF.

The rearrangement uses TRBV5-5 and TRBJ1-6; D not certain. Deletions cut 2 bases from V and 10 bases from J, with 7 bases between. The CDR3 extends over 12 amino acids. In germline, CDR1 is SGHKS, CDR2 YYEKEE (reference sequence). The CDR3 here is CASSFDKSPLHF. As DNA, the CDR3 is TGTGCCAGCAGCTTCGACAAGTCACCCCTCCACTTT.

This clone showed up just a few times. CDR3 loop: CASSMIRDYGYTF. CDR3 bases: TGTGCCAGTAGTATGATCAGGGACTATGGCTACACCTTC. The genes are TRBV19 and TRBJ1-2; D is perhaps TRBD1 (5 bases). Germline V gene sequence: CDR1 LNHDA, CDR2 SQIVND (reference sequence). The CDR3 contains 13 residues. V was clipped by 3 bases and J by 3 bases, with 8 bases between them.

This chain uses TRBV7-9 with TRBJ2-3; possibly TRBD2 for D (7 bases). V was cut by 5 bases and J by 5 bases, with 20 bases left in between. This CDR3 has 16 amino acids. Germline CDR1 and CDR2: SEHNR and FQNEAQ (reference sequence). The chain's CDR3 is CASSPRDRGAGDTQYF. The CDR3 coding sequence is TGTGCCAGCAGCCCCCGGGATCGGGGGGCGGGAGATACGCAGTATTTT.

This chain connects TRBV9 to TRBJ2-3; TRBD2 agrees at 8 bases. Germline lookup yields CDR1 SGDLS and CDR2 YYNGEE. The CDR3 totals 16 residues. With 0 bases clipped from V and 5 bases from J, the junction kept 8 bases outside the gene matches. The CDR3 DNA reads as TGTGCCAGCAGCGTAGATCCCTCGGGGGGGCGAGATACGCAGTATTTT. Translation gives CASSVDPSGGRDTQYF.

CDR3 sequence (DNA): TGTGCCAGCAGCTTACTGGGACAGGGTGTCTATGGCTACACCTTC. Its protein product is CASSLLGQGVYGYTF. The chain uses TRBV7-9 and TRBJ1-2; 9 bases are shared with TRBD1. This CDR3 spans 15 amino acids. The V gene's germline CDR1 is SEHNR and CDR2 FQNEAQ (reference sequence). J was trimmed by 4 bases and V by 2 bases; bases with no gene match: 5.

The rearrangement links TRBV5-4 to TRBJ1-1; D is ambiguous. The length of the CDR3 is 15 residues. Trimming removed 4 bases at V and 3 bases at J, with 16 bases between. Germline V CDR1 and CDR2: SGHNT, YYREEE (reference sequence). Here the CDR3 reads CASSPEFSGDTEAFF. The CDR3 DNA reads as TGTGCCAGCAGCCCGGAATTCTCCGGGGACACTGAAGCTTTCTTT.

By share of the sample, this clone is medium-sized. The chain uses TRBV7-9 and TRBJ2-1, with 10 bases identical to TRBD2. Trimming cost V 5 bases and J 8 bases; bases outside gene matches: 9. This CDR3 comprises 15 residues. Germline V gene data show CDR1 as SEHNR and CDR2 as FQNEAQ (reference sequence). This CDR3 is CASSPSGGAHYEQFF. Here the CDR3 DNA reads TGTGCCAGCAGCCCGAGCGGGGGGGCCCATTATGAGCAGTTCTTC.

This chain connects TRBV19 to TRBJ1-1; D is unclear. Trimming removed 7 bases from V and 5 bases from J, with 14 bases in between. This CDR3 is built from 13 residues. Per germline, CDR1 LNHDA and CDR2 SQIVND (reference sequence). CDR3 DNA: TGTGCCAGTAAGATGGGCATACTGACTGAAGCTTTCTTT. Its translation is CASKMGILTEAFF.

The J gene is TRBJ2-1, the V gene TRBV28, with 11 bases aligning to TRBD1. J was trimmed by 7 bases and V by 6 bases; bases with no gene match: 8. Germline V gene sequence: CDR1 MDHEN, CDR2 SYDVKM. The CDR3 is 15 amino acids. The CDR3 spells CASRSGQGAGNEQFF. The CDR3 region has the DNA TGTGCCAGCAGATCCGGACAGGGGGCGGGAAATGAGCAGTTCTTC.